This T cell receptor (beta chain) emerged from a study of T cells in Graves' hyperthyroidism and ophthalmopathy. The investigators amplified TCR beta CDR3 regions from RNA transcripts. The HTBI set primed first-round TCR CDR3 RT-PCR. TCRdb called the multiplex PCR reads again in MiXCR, with one record for every CDR3 protein. The table records hundreds of thousands of distinct CDR3 sequences, around a third of them present only once. Germline loops: CDR1 MNHEY, CDR2 SMNVEV (reference sequence). The CDR3 consists of 14 residues. Trimming cost V 1 base and J 1 base, with 7 bases left between them. The chain joins TRBV27 to TRBJ2-5, with no clear D. This receptor was taken from a woman between 40 and 50 years old with Graves' hyperthyroidism. The source material was blood. The CDR3, as DNA: TGTGCCAGCAGTTTATTTTGGACCCAAGAGACCCAGTACTTC. Translating it yields CASSLFWTQETQYF.